This T cell receptor (beta chain) is drawn from a study of T cell responses to AZD1222 COVID-19 vaccine. General study results and limits: Targets within unmutated variant regions were reportedly found for nearly half of spike-specific TCRs. The donors showed a predominance of white British ancestry and of females, with possible underestimation of clonal diversity.

TCRdb's copy holds only in-frame clones and misses some; the assay was immunoSEQ multiplex PCR. The sample lists 90,000 to 150,000 clones, about nine tenths occurring once. V trimming: 0 bases; J trimming: 3 bases; junction bases outside the gene matches: 5. From germline, CDR1 is MRHNA and CDR2 SNTAGT. The CDR3 length is 16 residues. As regards this clone: Its antigen remains unidentified.

The TCR originated in an adult in good health. The chain has TRBV6-4 and TRBJ2-1, with 7 bases fitting TRBD1. Sequencing used peripheral blood, obtained on day 0 of AZD1222 vaccination. The chain's CDR3 is CASSDSTGADYNEQFF. For the CDR3, the DNA is TGTGCCAGCAGTGACTCTACAGGGGCCGACTACAATGAGCAGTTCTTC.